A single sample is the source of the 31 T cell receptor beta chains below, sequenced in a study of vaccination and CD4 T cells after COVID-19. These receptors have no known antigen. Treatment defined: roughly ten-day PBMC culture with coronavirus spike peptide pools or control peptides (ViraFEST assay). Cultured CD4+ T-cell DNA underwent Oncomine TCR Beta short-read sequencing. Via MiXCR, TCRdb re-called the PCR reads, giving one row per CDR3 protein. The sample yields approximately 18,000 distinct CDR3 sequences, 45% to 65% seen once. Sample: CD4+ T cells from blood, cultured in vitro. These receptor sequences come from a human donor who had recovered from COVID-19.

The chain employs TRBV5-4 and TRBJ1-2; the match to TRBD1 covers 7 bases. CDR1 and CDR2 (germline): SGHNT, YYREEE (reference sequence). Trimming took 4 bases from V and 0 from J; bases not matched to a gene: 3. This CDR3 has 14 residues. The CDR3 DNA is TGTGCCAGCAGCCCTGGGACAGCTAACTATGGCTACACCTTC. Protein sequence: CASSPGTANYGYTF.

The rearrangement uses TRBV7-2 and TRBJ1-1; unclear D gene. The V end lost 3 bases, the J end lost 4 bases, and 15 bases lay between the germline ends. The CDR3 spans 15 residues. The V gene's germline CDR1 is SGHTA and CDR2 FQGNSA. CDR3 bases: TGTGCCAGCAGCTTGATGTTCTACCCGGGCACTGAAGCTTTCTTT. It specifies CASSLMFYPGTEAFF.

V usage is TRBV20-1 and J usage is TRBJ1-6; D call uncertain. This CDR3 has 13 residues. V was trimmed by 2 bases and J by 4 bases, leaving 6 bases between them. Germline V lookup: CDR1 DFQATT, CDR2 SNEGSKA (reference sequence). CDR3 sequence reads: CSARRGYNSPLHF. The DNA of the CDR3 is TGCAGTGCTAGACGTGGGTATAATTCACCCCTCCACTTT.

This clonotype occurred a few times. The CDR3, as DNA: TGTGCCAGCAGCTTCCAAAGCGCGAACACCGGGGAGCTGTTTTTT. It specifies CASSFQSANTGELFF. V and J are TRBV7-2 and TRBJ2-2, with no clear D. The CDR3 has 15 amino acids. The V and J ends lost 3 bases and 0 bases respectively, with 8 bases between them. In germline, CDR1 is SGHTA, CDR2 FQGNSA.

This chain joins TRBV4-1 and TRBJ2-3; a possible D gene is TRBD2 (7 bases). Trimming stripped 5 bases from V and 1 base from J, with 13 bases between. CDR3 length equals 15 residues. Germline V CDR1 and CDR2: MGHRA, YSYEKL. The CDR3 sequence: CASSRGGAGTDTQYF. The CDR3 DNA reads TGCGCCAGCAGCAGGGGGGGGGCGGGCACAGATACGCAGTATTTT.

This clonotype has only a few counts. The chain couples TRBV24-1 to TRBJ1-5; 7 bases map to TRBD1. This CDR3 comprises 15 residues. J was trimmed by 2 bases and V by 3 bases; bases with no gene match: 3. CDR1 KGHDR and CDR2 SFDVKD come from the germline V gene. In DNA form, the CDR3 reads TGTGCCACCAGTGATGACAGGGTGGGCAATCAGCCCCAGCATTTT. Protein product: CATSDDRVGNQPQHF.

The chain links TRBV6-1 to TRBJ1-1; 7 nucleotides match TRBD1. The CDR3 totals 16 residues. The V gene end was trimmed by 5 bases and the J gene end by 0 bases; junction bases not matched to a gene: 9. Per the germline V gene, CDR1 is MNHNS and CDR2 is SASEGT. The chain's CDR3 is CASSKQGNRMNTEAFF. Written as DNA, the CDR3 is TGTGCCAGCAGTAAACAGGGGAACAGGATGAACACTGAAGCTTTCTTT.

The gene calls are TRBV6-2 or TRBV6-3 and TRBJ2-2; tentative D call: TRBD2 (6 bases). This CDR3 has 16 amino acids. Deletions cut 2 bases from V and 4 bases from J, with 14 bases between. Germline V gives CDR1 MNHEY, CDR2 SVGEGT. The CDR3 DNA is TGTGCCAGCAGTTACCGGCGGGGAATCGGCACCGGGGAGCTGTTTTTT. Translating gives CASSYRRGIGTGELFF.

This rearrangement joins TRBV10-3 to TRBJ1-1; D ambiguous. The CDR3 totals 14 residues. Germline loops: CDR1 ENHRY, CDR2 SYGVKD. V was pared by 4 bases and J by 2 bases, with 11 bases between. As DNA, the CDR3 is TGTGCCATCAGTGTGCCCCGGAAAAACACTGAAGCTTTCTTT. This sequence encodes CAISVPRKNTEAFF.

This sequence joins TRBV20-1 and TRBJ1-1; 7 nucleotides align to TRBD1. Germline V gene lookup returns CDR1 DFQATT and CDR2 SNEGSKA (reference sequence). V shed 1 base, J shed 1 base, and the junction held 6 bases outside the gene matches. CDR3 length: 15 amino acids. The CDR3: CSARASGQRNTEAFF. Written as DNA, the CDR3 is TGCAGTGCTAGAGCGTCGGGACAGAGGAACACTGAAGCTTTCTTT.

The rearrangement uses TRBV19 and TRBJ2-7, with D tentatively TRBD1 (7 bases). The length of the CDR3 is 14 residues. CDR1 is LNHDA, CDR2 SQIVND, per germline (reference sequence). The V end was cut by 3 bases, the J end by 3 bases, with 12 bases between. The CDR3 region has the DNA TGTGCCAGTAGTATCCAGGGGGGAGGCTACGAGCAGTACTTC. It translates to CASSIQGGGYEQYF.

DNA of the CDR3: TGTGCCAGCAGTGTCGGTGGGGGTAATAATTCACCCCTCCACTTT. The encoded protein is CASSVGGGNNSPLHF. V and J are TRBV2 and TRBJ1-6; weak D call: TRBD1 (5 bases). Looked up from germline, CDR1 is SNHLY and CDR2 is FYNNEI. The CDR3 extends over 15 amino acids. Trimming cost V 4 bases and J 5 bases, with 12 bases left between them.

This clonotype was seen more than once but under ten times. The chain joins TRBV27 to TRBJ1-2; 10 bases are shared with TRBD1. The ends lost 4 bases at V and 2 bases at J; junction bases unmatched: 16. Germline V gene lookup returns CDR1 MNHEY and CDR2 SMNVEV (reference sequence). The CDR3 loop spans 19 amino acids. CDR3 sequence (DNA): TGTGCCAGCAGTTCCATCCAATTCACCCCGGGACAGGGGAACTATGGCTACACCTTC. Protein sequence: CASSSIQFTPGQGNYGYTF.

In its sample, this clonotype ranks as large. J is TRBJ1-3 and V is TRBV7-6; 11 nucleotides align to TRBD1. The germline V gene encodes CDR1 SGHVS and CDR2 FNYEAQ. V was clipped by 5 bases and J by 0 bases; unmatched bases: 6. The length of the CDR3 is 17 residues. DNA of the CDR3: TGTGCCAGCAGCCCCGGACAGGGGGCTTACTCTGGAAACACCATATATTTT. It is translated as CASSPGQGAYSGNTIYF.

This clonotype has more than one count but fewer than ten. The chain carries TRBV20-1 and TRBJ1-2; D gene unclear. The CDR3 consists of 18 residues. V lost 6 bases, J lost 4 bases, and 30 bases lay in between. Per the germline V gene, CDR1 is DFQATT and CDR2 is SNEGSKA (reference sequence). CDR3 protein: CSAQDLRGRRMKRYGYTF. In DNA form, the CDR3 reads TGCAGTGCCCAAGACCTTAGAGGACGGAGGATGAAGCGCTATGGCTACACCTTC.

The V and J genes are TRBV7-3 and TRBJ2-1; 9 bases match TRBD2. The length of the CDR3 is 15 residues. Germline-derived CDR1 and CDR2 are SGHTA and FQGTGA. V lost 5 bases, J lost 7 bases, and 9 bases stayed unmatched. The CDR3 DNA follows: TGTGCCAGCAGCGATCTAGCGGGAACTCTAAATGAGCAGTTCTTC. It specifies CASSDLAGTLNEQFF.

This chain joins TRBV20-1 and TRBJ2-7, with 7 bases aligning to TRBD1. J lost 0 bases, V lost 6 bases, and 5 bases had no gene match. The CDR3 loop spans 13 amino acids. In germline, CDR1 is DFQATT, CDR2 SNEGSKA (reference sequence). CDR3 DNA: TGCAGTGCAAGACAGGGTCCCTCCTACGAGCAGTACTTC. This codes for CSARQGPSYEQYF.

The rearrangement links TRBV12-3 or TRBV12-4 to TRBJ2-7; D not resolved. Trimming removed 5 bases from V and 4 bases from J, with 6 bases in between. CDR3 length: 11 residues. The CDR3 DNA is TGTGCCAGCAGTAAGCAATACGAGCAGTACTTC. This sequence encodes CASSKQYEQYF.

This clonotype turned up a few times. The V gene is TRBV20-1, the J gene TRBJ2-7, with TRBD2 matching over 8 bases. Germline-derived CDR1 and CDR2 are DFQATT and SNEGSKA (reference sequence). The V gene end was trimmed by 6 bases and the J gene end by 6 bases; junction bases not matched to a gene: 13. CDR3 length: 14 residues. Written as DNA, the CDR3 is TGCAGTGCCCGGGGGGGAGGGCCTATCGGCGAGCAGTACTTC. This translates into CSARGGGPIGEQYF.

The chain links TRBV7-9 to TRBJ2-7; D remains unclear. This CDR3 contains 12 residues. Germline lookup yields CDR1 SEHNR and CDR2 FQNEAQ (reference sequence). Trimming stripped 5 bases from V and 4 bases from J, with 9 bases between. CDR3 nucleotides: TGTGCCAGCAGCCCTCTGGGGTACGAGCAGTACTTC. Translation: CASSPLGYEQYF. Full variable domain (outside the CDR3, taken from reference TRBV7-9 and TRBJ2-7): DTGVSQNPRHKITKRGQNVTFRCDPISEHNRLYWYRQTLGQGPEFLTYFQNEAQLEKSRLLSDRFSAERPKGSFSTLEIQRTEQGDSAMYLCASSPLGYEQYFGPGTRLTVT.

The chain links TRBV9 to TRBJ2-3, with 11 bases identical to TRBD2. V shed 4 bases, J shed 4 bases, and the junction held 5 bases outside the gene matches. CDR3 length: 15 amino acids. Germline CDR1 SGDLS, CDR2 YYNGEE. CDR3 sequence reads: CASSFSGGESDTQYF. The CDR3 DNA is TGTGCCAGCAGCTTTAGCGGGGGGGAATCAGATACGCAGTATTTT.

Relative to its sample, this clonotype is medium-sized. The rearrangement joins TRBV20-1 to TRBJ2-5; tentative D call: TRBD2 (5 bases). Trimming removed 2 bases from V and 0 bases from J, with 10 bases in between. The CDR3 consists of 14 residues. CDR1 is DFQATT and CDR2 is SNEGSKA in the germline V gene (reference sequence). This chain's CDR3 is CSARFSGYQETQYF. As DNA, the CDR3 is TGCAGTGCTAGATTCAGCGGATACCAAGAGACCCAGTACTTC.

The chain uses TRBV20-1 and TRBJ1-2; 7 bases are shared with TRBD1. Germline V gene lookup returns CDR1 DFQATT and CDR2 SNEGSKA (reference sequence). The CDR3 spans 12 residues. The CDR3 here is CNAGTENYGYTF. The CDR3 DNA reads TGCAATGCAGGGACAGAGAACTATGGCTACACCTTC.

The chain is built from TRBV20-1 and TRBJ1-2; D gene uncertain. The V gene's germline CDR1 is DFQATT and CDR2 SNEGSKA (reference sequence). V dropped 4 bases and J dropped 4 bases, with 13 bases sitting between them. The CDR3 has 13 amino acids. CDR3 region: CSANMARTYGYTF. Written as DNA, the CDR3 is TGCAGTGCTAATATGGCCAGGACCTATGGCTACACCTTC.

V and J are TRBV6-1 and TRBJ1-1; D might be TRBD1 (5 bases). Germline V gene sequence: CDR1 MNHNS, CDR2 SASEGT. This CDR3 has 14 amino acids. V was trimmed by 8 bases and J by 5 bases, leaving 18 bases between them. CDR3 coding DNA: TGTGCCAGCTCCCGCGGGGGGTGGGGAACTGAAGCTTTCTTT. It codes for CASSRGGWGTEAFF.

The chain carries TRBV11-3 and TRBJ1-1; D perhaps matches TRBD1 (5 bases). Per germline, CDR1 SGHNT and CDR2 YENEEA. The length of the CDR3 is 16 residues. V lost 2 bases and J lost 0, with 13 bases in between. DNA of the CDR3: TGTGCCAGCAGCTTACTCGGCGGGGCTATGAACACTGAAGCTTTCTTT. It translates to CASSLLGGAMNTEAFF.

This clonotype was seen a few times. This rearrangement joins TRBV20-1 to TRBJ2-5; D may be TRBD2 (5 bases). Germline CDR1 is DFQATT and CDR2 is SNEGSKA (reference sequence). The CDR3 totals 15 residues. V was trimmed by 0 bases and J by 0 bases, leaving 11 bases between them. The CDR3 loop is CSARDAGRDQETQYF. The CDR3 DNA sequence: TGCAGTGCTAGAGATGCGGGTAGGGACCAAGAGACCCAGTACTTC.

Here the CDR3 DNA reads TGTGCCAGCAGTCCCGCCGGGACCGATACGCAGTATTTT. This gives the protein CASSPAGTDTQYF. The chain combines TRBV25-1 with TRBJ2-3, with D perhaps assigned TRBD1 or TRBD2 (5 bases each). Trimming took 5 bases from V and 6 from J, leaving 12 bases between them. The CDR3 has 13 amino acids. Germline V lookup: CDR1 MGHDK, CDR2 SYGVNS.

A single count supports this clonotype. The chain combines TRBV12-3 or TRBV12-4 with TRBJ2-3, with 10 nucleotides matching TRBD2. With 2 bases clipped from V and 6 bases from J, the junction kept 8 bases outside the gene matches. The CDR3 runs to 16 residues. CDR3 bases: TGTGCCAGCAGTTTACGAGCGGGAGGGCCCGTGGATACGCAGTATTTT. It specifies CASSLRAGGPVDTQYF.

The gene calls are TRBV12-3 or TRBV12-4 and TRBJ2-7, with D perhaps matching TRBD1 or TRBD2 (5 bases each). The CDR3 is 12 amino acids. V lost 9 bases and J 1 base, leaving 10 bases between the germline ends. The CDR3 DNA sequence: TGTGCCAGTGTCGGGGCATCCTACGAGCAGTACTTC. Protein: CASVGASYEQYF.

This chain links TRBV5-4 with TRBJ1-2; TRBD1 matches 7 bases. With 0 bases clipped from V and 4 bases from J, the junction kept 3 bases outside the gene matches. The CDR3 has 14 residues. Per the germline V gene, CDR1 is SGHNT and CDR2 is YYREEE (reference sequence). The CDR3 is CASSLGQGRYGYTF. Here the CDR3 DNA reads TGTGCCAGCAGCTTGGGACAGGGACGCTATGGCTACACCTTC.